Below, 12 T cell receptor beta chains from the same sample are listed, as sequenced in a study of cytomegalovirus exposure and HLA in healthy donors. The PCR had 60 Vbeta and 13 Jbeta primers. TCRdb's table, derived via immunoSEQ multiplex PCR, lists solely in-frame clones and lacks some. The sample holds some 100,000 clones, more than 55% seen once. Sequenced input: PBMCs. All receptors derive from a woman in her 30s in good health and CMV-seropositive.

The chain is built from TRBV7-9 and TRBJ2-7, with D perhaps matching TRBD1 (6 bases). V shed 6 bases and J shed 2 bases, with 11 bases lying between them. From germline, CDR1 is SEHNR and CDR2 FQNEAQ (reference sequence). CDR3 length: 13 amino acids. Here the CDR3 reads CASRDSETYEQYF. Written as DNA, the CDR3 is TGTGCCAGCAGGGACAGCGAGACCTACGAGCAGTACTTC.

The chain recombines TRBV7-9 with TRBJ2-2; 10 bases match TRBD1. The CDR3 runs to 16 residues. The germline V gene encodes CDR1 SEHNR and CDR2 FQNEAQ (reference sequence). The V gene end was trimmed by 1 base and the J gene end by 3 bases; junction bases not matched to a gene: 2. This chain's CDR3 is CASSLGTGGHTGELFF. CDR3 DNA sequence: TGTGCCAGCAGCTTAGGGACAGGGGGTCACACCGGGGAGCTGTTTTTT.

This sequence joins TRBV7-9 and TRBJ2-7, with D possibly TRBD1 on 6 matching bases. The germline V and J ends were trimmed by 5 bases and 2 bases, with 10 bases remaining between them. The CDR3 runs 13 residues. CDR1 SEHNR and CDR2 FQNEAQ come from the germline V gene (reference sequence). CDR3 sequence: CASSRTGTYEQYF. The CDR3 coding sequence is TGTGCCAGCAGCCGAACAGGGACCTACGAGCAGTACTTC.

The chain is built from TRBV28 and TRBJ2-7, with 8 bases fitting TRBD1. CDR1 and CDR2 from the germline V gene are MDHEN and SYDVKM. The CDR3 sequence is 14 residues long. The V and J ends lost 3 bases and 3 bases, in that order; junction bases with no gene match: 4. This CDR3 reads CASSFLDRGYEQYF. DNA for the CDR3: TGTGCCAGCAGTTTCTTAGACAGGGGCTACGAGCAGTACTTC.

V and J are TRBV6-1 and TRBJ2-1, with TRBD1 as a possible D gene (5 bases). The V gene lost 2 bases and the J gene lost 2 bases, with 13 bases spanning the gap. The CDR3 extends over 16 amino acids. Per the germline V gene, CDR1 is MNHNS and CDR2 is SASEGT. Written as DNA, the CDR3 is TGTGCCAGCAGTGAAATGCAGGGTTGGGCCTACAATGAGCAGTTCTTC. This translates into CASSEMQGWAYNEQFF.

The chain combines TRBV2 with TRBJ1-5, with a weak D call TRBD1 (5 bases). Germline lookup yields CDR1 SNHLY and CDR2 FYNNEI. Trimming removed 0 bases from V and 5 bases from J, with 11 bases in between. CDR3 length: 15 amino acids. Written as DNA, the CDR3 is TGTGCCAGCAGTGAAGCAGCGGGGGGATATCAGCCCCAGCATTTT. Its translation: CASSEAAGGYQPQHF.

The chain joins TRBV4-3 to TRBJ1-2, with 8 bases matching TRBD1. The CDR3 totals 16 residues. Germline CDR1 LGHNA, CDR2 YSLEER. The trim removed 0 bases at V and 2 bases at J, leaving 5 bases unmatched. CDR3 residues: CASSQDLGQGNYGYTF. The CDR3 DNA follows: TGCGCCAGCAGCCAAGATTTAGGACAGGGCAACTATGGCTACACCTTC.

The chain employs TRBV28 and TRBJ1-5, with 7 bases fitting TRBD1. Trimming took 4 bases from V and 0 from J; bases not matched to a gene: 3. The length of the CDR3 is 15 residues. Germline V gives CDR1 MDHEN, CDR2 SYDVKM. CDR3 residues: CASSSGTVSNQPQHF. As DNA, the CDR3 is TGTGCCAGCAGTTCCGGGACAGTTAGCAATCAGCCCCAGCATTTT. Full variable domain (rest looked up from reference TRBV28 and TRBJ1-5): DVKVTQSSRYLVKRTGEKVFLECVQDMDHENMFWYRQDPGLGLRLIYFSYDVKMKEKGDIPEGYSVSREKKERFSLILESASTNQTSMYLCASSSGTVSNQPQHFGDGTRLSIL.

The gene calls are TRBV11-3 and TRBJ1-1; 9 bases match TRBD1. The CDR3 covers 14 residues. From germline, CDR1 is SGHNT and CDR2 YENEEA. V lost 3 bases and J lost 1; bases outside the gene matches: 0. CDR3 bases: TGTGCCAGCAGCTTGGGACAGGGGAACACTGAAGCTTTCTTT. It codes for CASSLGQGNTEAFF.

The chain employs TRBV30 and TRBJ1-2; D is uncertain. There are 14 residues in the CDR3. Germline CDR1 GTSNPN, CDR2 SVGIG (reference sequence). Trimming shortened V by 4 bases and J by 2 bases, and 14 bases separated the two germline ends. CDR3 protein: CAWNRGTTNYGYTF. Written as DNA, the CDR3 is TGTGCCTGGAACCGAGGCACCACCAACTATGGCTACACCTTC.

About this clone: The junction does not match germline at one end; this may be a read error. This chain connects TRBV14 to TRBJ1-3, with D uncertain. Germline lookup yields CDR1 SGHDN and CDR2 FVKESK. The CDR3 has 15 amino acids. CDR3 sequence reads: CASSLSTVPGNTIYF. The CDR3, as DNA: TGTGCCAGCAGCCTCTCGACTGTTCCTGGGAACACCATATATTTT. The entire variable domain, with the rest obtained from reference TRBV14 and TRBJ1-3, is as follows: EAGVTQFPSHSVIEKGQTVTLRCDPISGHDNLYWYRRVMGKEIKFLLHFVKESKQDESGMPNNRFLAERTGGTYSTLKVQPAELEDSGVYFCASSLSTVPGNTIYFGEGSWLTVV.

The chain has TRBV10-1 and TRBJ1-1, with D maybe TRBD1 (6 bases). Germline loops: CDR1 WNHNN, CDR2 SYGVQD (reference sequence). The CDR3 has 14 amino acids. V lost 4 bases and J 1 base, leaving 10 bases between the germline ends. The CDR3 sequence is CASSAYRANTEAFF. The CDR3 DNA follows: TGCGCCAGCAGTGCCTACAGGGCGAACACTGAAGCTTTCTTT.